A selection of T cell receptor beta chains follows, all from one sample in a study of breast tumors, draining lymph nodes, adjacent tissues. TCRdb re-analysed the multiplex PCR reads in MiXCR, keeping a single row per CDR3 protein. This sample has around 140,000 distinct CDR3 sequences, with 20% to 25% found just once. The sample taken for sequencing was axillary lymph node tissue. The origin of the receptors is a female donor with breast cancer. Some clones in this sample may be carry-over from other donors' samples. The CDR3 runs from the conserved cysteine through the conserved F or W. D genes are given only for firm matches. Rows may omit the clone size; those that give it use once, few, many or a size class.

d_gene	abundance	v_gene	j_gene	CDR3aa	CDR3nt
TRBD2	many	TRBV7-2	TRBJ2-3	CASSRGLAGGGDTQYF	TGTGCCAGCAGCCGGGGACTAGCGGGAGGTGGGGATACGCAGTATTTT
TRBD2	many	TRBV5-1	TRBJ2-7	CASSLGLAGGSYEQYF	TGCGCCAGCAGCTTAGGACTAGCGGGAGGATCCTACGAGCAGTACTTC
.	.	TRBV28	TRBJ2-2	CASSTSLPRGELFF	TGTGCCAGCAGCACCTCTTTACCTCGCGGGGAGCTGTTTTTT
TRBD2	.	TRBV15	TRBJ2-1	CATSSSGTSGSYEQFF	TGTGCCACCAGCAGTTCCGGGACTAGCGGGAGCTATGAGCAGTTCTTC
.	many	TRBV20-1	TRBJ2-1	CSARDLAEYNEQFF	TGCAGTGCTAGAGATTTAGCGGAGTACAATGAGCAGTTCTTC
TRBD2	.	TRBV4-1	TRBJ2-1	CASRGLALSYNEQFF	TGCGCCAGCAGAGGACTAGCCCTCTCCTACAATGAGCAGTTCTTC
.	.	TRBV18	TRBJ2-1	CASSPRDNPPHNEQFF	TGTGCCAGCTCACCTAGGGACAACCCCCCGCACAATGAGCAGTTCTTC
TRBD1	many	TRBV4-2	TRBJ2-7	CASSQEWQGADEQYF	TGTGCCAGCAGCCAAGAATGGCAGGGGGCCGACGAGCAGTACTTC
.	many	TRBV10-2	TRBJ1-4	CASMGRGEKLFF	TGCGCCAGCATGGGGAGAGGGGAAAAACTGTTTTTT
.	few	TRBV28	TRBJ2-7	CASISATNTYEQYF	TGTGCCAGCATATCCGCGACAAATACCTACGAGCAGTACTTC
TRBD2	few	TRBV5-4	TRBJ2-2	CASSLGGLAGVGTGELFF	TGTGCCAGCAGCTTAGGGGGACTAGCGGGAGTCGGCACCGGGGAGCTGTTTTTT
TRBD2	many	TRBV20-1	TRBJ2-1	CSATPSGAYNEQFF	TGCAGCGCGACTCCTAGCGGGGCCTACAATGAGCAGTTCTTC
.	.	TRBV12-3/TRBV12-4	TRBJ2-1	CASSPGATYNEQFF	TGTGCCAGCAGCCCAGGGGCAACCTACAATGAGCAGTTCTTC
TRBD1	many	TRBV7-2	TRBJ1-5	CASSLKTGSYSNQPQHF	TGTGCCAGCAGCTTGAAGACAGGGAGCTATAGCAATCAGCCCCAGCATTTT
TRBD1	many	TRBV2	TRBJ2-1	CASMGGTGGYNEQFF	TGTGCCAGCATGGGGGGGACAGGGGGCTACAATGAGCAGTTCTTC
TRBD1	few	TRBV19	TRBJ1-5	CASSIGQGLGQPQHF	TGTGCCAGTAGTATCGGACAGGGCTTGGGGCAGCCCCAGCATTTT
TRBD1	many	TRBV10-3	TRBJ1-2	CAITVGQGGGYTF	TGTGCCATCACCGTGGGACAGGGAGGCGGCTACACCTTC
.	.	TRBV5-1	TRBJ2-1	CASSGLALSEQFF	TGCGCCAGCAGCGGGTTAGCTCTCAGTGAGCAGTTCTTC
TRBD1	many	TRBV20-1	TRBJ2-3	CSARGRDRVLAGAFTDTQYF	TGCAGTGCTAGAGGCCGGGACAGGGTTCTTGCGGGGGCGTTCACAGATACGCAGTATTTT
.	many	TRBV4-2	TRBJ1-6	CASSQERVVREDSPLHF	TGTGCCAGCAGCCAAGAGCGGGTAGTACGGGAAGATTCACCCCTCCACTTT
.	many	TRBV7-2	TRBJ2-7	CASSPRRSGGRVAEQYF	TGTGCCAGCAGCCCCCGTCGGAGTGGAGGGAGAGTGGCCGAGCAGTACTTC
TRBD1	many	TRBV6-5	TRBJ2-1	CASSITGDTYNEQFF	TGTGCCAGCAGCATCACAGGGGACACCTACAATGAGCAGTTCTTC
TRBD2	many	TRBV24-1	TRBJ2-1	CATSDFGGGGGSSYNEQFF	TGTGCCACCAGTGACTTTGGCGGGGGCGGGGGGAGCTCCTACAATGAGCAGTTCTTC
TRBD1	many	TRBV30	TRBJ2-1	CAWSEGAGNEQFF	TGTGCCTGGAGTGAGGGGGCCGGGAATGAGCAGTTCTTC
.	many	TRBV7-8	TRBJ2-1	CASEVGSIHNEQFF	TGTGCCAGCGAGGTGGGGTCGATCCACAATGAGCAGTTCTTC
TRBD2	few	TRBV10-3	TRBJ2-5	CAISESASGRARETQYF	TGTGCCATCAGTGAGTCAGCTAGCGGGAGGGCTCGTGAGACCCAGTACTTC
TRBD1	many	TRBV3-1	TRBJ2-1	CASSQGTGWKEQFF	TGTGCCAGCAGCCAAGGGACAGGGTGGAAGGAGCAGTTCTTC
.	once	TRBV5-1	TRBJ1-2	CASSLEAGANHGYTF	TGCGCCAGCAGCCTGGAGGCAGGAGCTAACCATGGCTACACCTTC